This is a list of T cell receptor beta chains from one sample in a study of control samples from healthy donors and cancer patients. Produced via immunoSEQ multiplex PCR; TCRdb's table is partial and in-frame only. The sample yields some 200,000 clones, around 93% seen once. Sequences were obtained from blood. The receptors derive from a man aged 18-30 years in good health. The CDR3 runs from the conserved cysteine through the conserved F or W. D genes are given only for firm matches. Clone size is given for some rows only: seen once, a few or many times, or a class if the clone is expanded.

d_call,clone_size,j_call,v_call,cdr3_nt,cdr3_aa
.,.,TRBJ1-1,TRBV30,TGTGCCTGGAGGGTAGCCTTGAGTGGCACTGAAGCTTTCTTT,CAWRVALSGTEAFF
.,once,TRBJ1-2,TRBV29-1,TGCAGCGTTGAAGCAGATAACTATGGCTACACCTTC,CSVEADNYGYTF
TRBD1,.,TRBJ2-3,TRBV6-6,TGTGCCAGCAGTACCTGGGACAGGGGCACAGATACGCAGTATTTT,CASSTWDRGTDTQYF
.,.,TRBJ2-3,TRBV5-1,TGCGCCAGCAGCTTGACTAGCTACATCACAGATACGCAGTATTTT,CASSLTSYITDTQYF
.,.,TRBJ2-1,TRBV9,TGTGCCAGCAGCCTCAGCGATTACAATGAGCAGTTCTTC,CASSLSDYNEQFF
TRBD1,once,TRBJ1-1,TRBV11-2,TGTGCCAGCAGCTTGACAGGGGGTATGAACACTGAAGCTTTCTTT,CASSLTGGMNTEAFF
TRBD2,.,TRBJ2-3,TRBV9,TGTGCCAGCAGCGCCTCTAGCGGGGCCACAGATACGCAGTATTTT,CASSASSGATDTQYF
TRBD2,.,TRBJ2-3,TRBV30,TGTGCCTGGAGTCTAAAAGCGGGGGGCACAGATACGCAGTATTTT,CAWSLKAGGTDTQYF
TRBD1,.,TRBJ1-3,TRBV5-1,TGCGCCAGCAGCTACAGGGACAGGGTTTCTGGCGGCTCTGGAAACACCATATATTTT,CASSYRDRVSGGSGNTIYF
.,.,TRBJ2-3,TRBV2,TGTGCCAGCAGTGAAGCTCGCCTCAGCACAGATACGCAGTATTTT,CASSEARLSTDTQYF
.,.,TRBJ2-5,TRBV3-1/TRBV3-2,TGTGCCAGCAGCCAGGACCGGGAGACCCAGTACTTC,CASSQDRETQYF
TRBD1,.,TRBJ2-1,TRBV5-4,TGTGCCAGCAGCTTGGGACAGGGCGATGAGCAGTTCTTC,CASSLGQGDEQFF
TRBD1,.,TRBJ2-7,TRBV30,TGTGCCTGGAGTGGGCGGACAGGGGGCGGGTACGAGCAGTACTTC,CAWSGRTGGGYEQYF
.,.,TRBJ2-2,TRBV6-5,TGTGCCAGCAATAACGGGGGGGAGCTGTTTTTT,CASNNGGELFF
TRBD1,.,TRBJ2-3,TRBV18,TGTGCCAGCTCGGGACAGACACTCTCGGATACGCAGTATTTT,CASSGQTLSDTQYF
.,few,TRBJ2-2,TRBV11-2,TGTGCCAGCAGCTTAGTGGCCGGACCCACCGGGGAGCTGTTTTTT,CASSLVAGPTGELFF
TRBD1,.,TRBJ2-3,TRBV19,TGTGCCAGTAGTACCTCCGCAGAAAGGACAGGGGTAAGGGATACGCAGTATTTT,CASSTSAERTGVRDTQYF
.,.,TRBJ2-6,TRBV2,TGTGCCAGCACAGACAGCCCTGGGGCCAACGTCCTGACTTTC,CASTDSPGANVLTF
.,.,TRBJ1-1,TRBV11-2,TGTGCCAGCAGCCGGGGACCTTCGAACACTGAAGCTTTCTTT,CASSRGPSNTEAFF
.,.,TRBJ2-3,TRBV7-6,TGTGCCAGCAGCGACCGCGGTGCTGGCACAGATACGCAGTATTTT,CASSDRGAGTDTQYF
TRBD1,.,TRBJ2-1,TRBV24-1,TGTGCCACCAGTGATTATGGACAGGGCAGGGATATTTACAATGAGCAGTTCTTC,CATSDYGQGRDIYNEQFF
.,once,TRBJ1-5,TRBV28,TGTGCCAGCACCCAAGGGGAGTTGCCCCAGCATTTT,CASTQGELPQHF
.,.,TRBJ2-2,TRBV5-1,TGCGCCAGCAGCATAGGACAGTACACCGGGGAGCTGTTTTTT,CASSIGQYTGELFF
TRBD1,.,TRBJ2-7,TRBV11-3,TGTGCCAGCAGCTTAAAGTGGTACAGGGGTCTCCTTGGCTACGAGCAGTACTTC,CASSLKWYRGLLGYEQYF
.,few,TRBJ1-1,TRBV11-2,TGTGCCAGCAGCTTAGTTTCGGGTTGGGCTGAAGCTTTCTTT,CASSLVSGWAEAFF
.,.,TRBJ2-1,TRBV14,TGTGCCAGCAGCCAAGTCCCCGGGCTCAATGAGCAGTTCTTC,CASSQVPGLNEQFF
.,.,TRBJ1-1,TRBV18,TGTGCCAGCTCACCCTCCGGGGTCATGAACACTGAAGCTTTCTTT,CASSPSGVMNTEAFF
.,.,TRBJ1-3,TRBV29-1,TGCAGCGTTGAAACAGGGTTCCCTGGAAACACCATATATTTT,CSVETGFPGNTIYF
.,.,TRBJ2-7,TRBV2,TGTGCCAGCAGTGTAATGAGTACCATTTTTAGAGAGCAGTACTTC,CASSVMSTIFREQYF
TRBD1,.,TRBJ1-2,TRBV6-5,TGTGCCAGCAGTACAGGGGGCTATGGCTACACCTTC,CASSTGGYGYTF
.,.,TRBJ1-2,TRBV6-5,TGTGCCAGCAGTTACCGGGGTCTATATGGCTACACCTTC,CASSYRGLYGYTF
TRBD1,.,TRBJ1-6,TRBV28,TGTGCCAGCAGTTTCGCCGGACAGGGGGCTTCACCCCTCCACTTT,CASSFAGQGASPLHF
.,.,TRBJ2-2,TRBV10-3,TGTGCCATCACCCCCACTACTCCGAACACCGGGGAGCTGTTTTTT,CAITPTTPNTGELFF
TRBD2,.,TRBJ2-1,TRBV5-4,TGTGCCAGCAGCTCCGGACTAGCGGGCGTTAATGAGCAGTTCTTC,CASSSGLAGVNEQFF
TRBD1,.,TRBJ1-1,TRBV27,TGTGCCAGCAGCCCGGAGAGGGGGCCGGGCACTGAAGCTTTCTTT,CASSPERGPGTEAFF